Listed below are T cell receptor beta chains from one sample, sequenced in a study of blood T cell repertoires in COVID-19. Profiled with immunoSEQ multiplex PCR; TCRdb holds only in-frame clones, not every one. The data show roughly 120,000 clones, with over 60% seen just once and approximately 4.2% held by the top ten. The sample taken for sequencing was peripheral blood. The receptors derive from a woman of 80 years or more with acute or convalescent COVID-19. The CDR3 runs from the conserved cysteine through the conserved F or W. The order of the fields is D gene, clone size, J gene, V gene, CDR3 protein, CDR3 DNA. A D gene is named only where the DNA matches it firmly. Clone size is stated in some rows and not others, as once, few, many or a class when expanded.

D: -; size: -; J: TRBJ1-3; V: TRBV7-2; CDR3: CASSSPGNTIYF; DNA: TGTGCCAGCAGCTCCCCGGGAAACACCATATATTTT
D: -; size: -; J: TRBJ1-6; V: TRBV25-1; CDR3: CASSNSGWNSPLHF; DNA: TGTGCCAGCAGTAATTCAGGATGGAATTCACCCCTCCACTTT
D: -; size: -; J: TRBJ2-2; V: TRBV9; CDR3: CASSVEQGNTGELFF; DNA: TGTGCCAGCAGCGTAGAACAGGGGAACACCGGGGAGCTGTTTTTT
D: TRBD2; size: -; J: TRBJ2-3; V: TRBV5-1; CDR3: CASSWTTSRADTQYF; DNA: TGCGCCAGCAGCTGGACGACTAGCAGGGCAGATACGCAGTATTTT
D: -; size: -; J: TRBJ2-7; V: TRBV12-3/TRBV12-4; CDR3: CASRLPDGYEQYF; DNA: TGTGCCAGCAGACTCCCCGACGGGTACGAGCAGTACTTC
D: TRBD1; size: -; J: TRBJ1-2; V: TRBV19; CDR3: CASNIDRGRNYGYTF; DNA: TGTGCCAGTAACATAGACAGGGGAAGAAACTATGGCTACACCTTC
D: -; size: -; J: TRBJ1-5; V: TRBV29-1; CDR3: CSVVWAQGPQHF; DNA: TGCAGCGTTGTGTGGGCCCAAGGGCCCCAGCATTTT
D: TRBD1; size: -; J: TRBJ2-1; V: TRBV27; CDR3: CASTNPRGTGINEQFF; DNA: TGTGCCAGCACCAACCCGAGGGGGACAGGGATAAATGAGCAGTTCTTC
D: TRBD1; size: -; J: TRBJ1-2; V: TRBV6-1; CDR3: CASSELQGAVGGYTF; DNA: TGTGCCAGCAGTGAATTACAGGGGGCAGTTGGTGGCTACACCTTC
D: -; size: once; J: TRBJ2-3; V: TRBV14; CDR3: CASSHSGDTQYF; DNA: TGTGCCAGCAGCCACTCAGGAGATACGCAGTATTTT
D: -; size: -; J: TRBJ1-3; V: TRBV24-1; CDR3: CATSDRLQGSGNTIYF; DNA: TGTGCCACCAGTGACCGACTACAGGGCTCTGGAAACACCATATATTTT
D: TRBD1; size: -; J: TRBJ2-5; V: TRBV6-5; CDR3: CASRRQGWGEETQYF; DNA: TGTGCCAGCAGGCGACAGGGGTGGGGTGAAGAGACCCAGTACTTC
D: TRBD1; size: -; J: TRBJ1-6; V: TRBV30; CDR3: CAWSGQGNSPLHF; DNA: TGTGCCTGGAGTGGACAGGGTAATTCACCCCTCCACTTT
D: TRBD1; size: -; J: TRBJ2-5; V: TRBV5-4; CDR3: CASSLAGTGRETQYF; DNA: TGTGCCAGCAGCTTGGCCGGGACAGGGCGAGAGACCCAGTACTTC